The 9 T cell receptor beta chains below all came from one sample that was sequenced in a study of monozygotic twins with inflammatory bowel disease. TCRdb reprocessed the 5' RACE reads; each CDR3 protein has one entry and no DNA is given. In total, the table holds 400,000 to 500,000 distinct CDR3 sequences. The material sequenced was blood. Receptors originate from a human donor with ulcerative colitis or Crohn's disease, or a healthy co-twin of an affected twin (not recorded which).

This rearrangement joins TRBV5-1 to TRBJ2-5; TCRdb designates TRBD1, a call that cannot be tested without DNA. The CDR3 extends over 19 amino acids. Germline V lookup: CDR1 SGHRS, CDR2 YFSETQ. CDR3 sequence reads: CASSDLGTGVGPLRETQYF.

The rearrangement links TRBV5-1 to TRBJ2-7; TCRdb picks TRBD2, but there is no DNA to check that call. Germline V gene data show CDR1 as SGHRS and CDR2 as YFSETQ. The CDR3 runs to 15 residues. CDR3 amino acids: CASSWLSGSGYEQYF.

This chain joins TRBV29-1 and TRBJ2-7; TCRdb proposes TRBD1, but this gene call is untestable without DNA. Germline V gene sequence: CDR1 SQVTM, CDR2 ANQGSEA. This CDR3 is 15 amino acids long. The CDR3: CSVVIPGQIIYEQYF.

V is TRBV19 and J is TRBJ1-2. The CDR3 extends over 13 amino acids. Germline loops: CDR1 LNHDA, CDR2 SQIVND (reference sequence). The CDR3 spells CASSIDGRNGYTF. The full variable domain, rest sourced from reference TRBV19 and TRBJ1-2, is DGGITQSPKYLFRKEGQNVTLSCEQNLNHDAMYWYRQDPGQGLRLIYYSQIVNDFQKGDIAEGYSVSREKKESFPLTVTSAQKNPTAFYLCASSIDGRNGYTFGSGTRLTVV.

The chain couples TRBV5-6 to TRBJ2-5. This CDR3 spans 13 amino acids. Germline CDR1 and CDR2: SGHDT and YYEEEE. The CDR3 loop is CASSSESFETQYF.

Here the CDR3 reads CAWSLGGRAGNTEAFF. The chain combines TRBV30 with TRBJ1-1; the TRBD1 assignment by TCRdb is unverifiable without DNA. This CDR3 contains 16 residues. Germline V gene sequence: CDR1 GTSNPN, CDR2 SVGIG (reference sequence).

The rearrangement links TRBV7-8 to TRBJ2-1; no DNA is available, so the TRBD2 call from TCRdb remains unchecked. Germline CDR1 and CDR2: SGHVS and FQNEAQ. The CDR3 length is 14 residues. CDR3 residues: CASSLEGGPNEQFF.

The V and J genes are TRBV5-4 and TRBJ2-7; TCRdb's D call, TRBD1, is unchecked because there is no DNA. Germline values: CDR1 SGHNT, CDR2 YYREEE (reference sequence). CDR3 size: 14 residues. CDR3 loop: CASSEQGLSYEQYF.

This chain links TRBV9 with TRBJ1-4; TCRdb gives TRBD1 as the D gene, but with no DNA this cannot be confirmed. CDR1 is SGDLS and CDR2 is YYNGEE in the germline V gene. The CDR3 extends over 16 amino acids. CDR3 sequence: CASSGGGGVTNEKLFF.